Sequencing of this T cell receptor (beta chain) was carried out in a study of T-cell memory formation after mild COVID-19. From germline, CDR1 is SNHLY and CDR2 FYNNEI. J was trimmed by 2 bases and V by 2 bases; bases with no gene match: 7. The CDR3 is 16 amino acids. MiXCR, run by TCRdb on the 5' RACE reads, gives a single entry per CDR3 protein. In the table there are fewer than 250,000 distinct CDR3 sequences, approximately 30% of which are singletons. The TCR sequence derives from an adult woman who had mild COVID-19 (a few samples of this study predate the infection). Cell type and time point are not known. The source material was PBMCs or a T cell subset sorted from them (not recorded which). The chain joins TRBV2 to TRBJ2-3; 7 bases agree with TRBD2. CDR3 sequence (DNA): TGTGCCAGCAGTGAATTGGCTAGCGGAGACACAGATACGCAGTATTTT. Translating gives CASSELASGDTDTQYF.